The present T cell receptor beta chain was sequenced within a study of CD8+CD57+ T cells in acquired aplastic anemia. About the study: The DNA of sorted CD4+ and CD8+ cells averaged around 3 ug.

CDR1 LGHNA and CDR2 YNFKEQ come from the germline V gene. The V end was cut by 1 base, the J end by 0 bases, with 13 bases between. This CDR3 has 17 amino acids. Genomic DNA, the template, was used for profiling of the TCR beta VDJ and CDR3. TCRdb re-called the reads through MiXCR, storing one row per CDR3 protein. The table records roughly 180,000 distinct CDR3 sequences, nearly 50% of them present only once. Sequencing was done on patients that had shown CD8+CD57+ cell expansion by flow cytometry. Severe acquired aplastic anemia affected all patients. Each patient gave a blood sample that was collected before any therapy had been received.

The sequence derives from a human donor with aplastic anemia. Sequencing was performed on sorted CD4+, CD8+, or CD8+CD57+ T cells (not recorded which) from PBMCs. This chain links TRBV4-2 with TRBJ1-3; D is uncertain. The CDR3 here is CASSQAIGYHSGNTIYF. The CDR3 DNA is TGTGCCAGCAGCCAAGCGATTGGGTATCACTCTGGAAACACCATATATTTT.